The 5 T cell receptor beta chains below all came from one sample that was sequenced in a study of T cells after yellow fever vaccination. TCRdb reprocessed the 5' RACE reads via MiXCR and lists one record per CDR3 protein. Altogether hundreds of thousands of distinct CDR3 sequences are present, roughly 13% being singletons, with the ten largest covering about 14%. This sample comprised PBMCs, obtained on the day of the yellow fever booster vaccination. These receptors all stem from a man aged 30 to 39 who received the YFV17D yellow fever vaccine.

The rearrangement links TRBV6-5 to TRBJ1-1; no definite D call. Germline V lookup: CDR1 MNHEY, CDR2 SVGAGI. The CDR3 runs to 17 residues. The V gene lost 2 bases and the J gene lost 2 bases, with 18 bases spanning the gap. CDR3 sequence: CASSYGVRTEGNTEAFF. Here the CDR3 DNA reads TGTGCCAGCAGTTACGGCGTCCGGACGGAGGGAAACACTGAAGCTTTCTTT.

V and J are TRBV12-3 or TRBV12-4 and TRBJ2-6; tentatively, D is TRBD2 (5 bases). The CDR3 length is 19 residues. V was trimmed by 4 bases and J by 0 bases, leaving 19 bases between them. As DNA, the CDR3 is TGTGCCAGCAGTTCCCGGTATAATAGCGTGAGCTCTGGGGCCAACGTCCTGACTTTC. It is translated as CASSSRYNSVSSGANVLTF.

This clonotype showed up just a few times. V and J are TRBV18 and TRBJ2-7; the D gene could be TRBD1 or TRBD2 (5 bases each). Germline V CDR1 and CDR2: KGHSH, LQKENI. The ends were cut back, 3 bases at V and 4 bases at J, with 25 bases in the middle. This CDR3 comprises 18 residues. CDR3 coding DNA: TGTGCCAGCTCACCCAAGAGGGGATCGGACAACAGATTGTACGAGCAGTACTTC. As protein: CASSPKRGSDNRLYEQYF.

The table lists this clonotype with a few counts. This sequence joins TRBV19 and TRBJ2-7; 13 bases fit TRBD2. The CDR3 runs 16 residues. Germline-derived CDR1 and CDR2 are LNHDA and SQIVND (reference sequence). V was clipped by 1 base and J by 4 bases; unmatched bases: 4. The CDR3 region has the DNA TGTGCCAGTAGTATAGCACTAGCGGGAGGGGATTACGAGCAGTACTTC. It specifies CASSIALAGGDYEQYF.

This clonotype was detected a few times. The V gene is TRBV20-1, the J gene TRBJ2-1; 12 nucleotides match TRBD2. Unmatched junction bases numbered 14, after V lost 5 bases and J lost 9 bases. CDR3 length: 16 residues. Germline values: CDR1 DFQATT, CDR2 SNEGSKA (reference sequence). CDR3 residues: CSALSPSGRGRSEQFF. The CDR3 coding sequence is TGCAGTGCTTTGTCCCCTAGCGGGAGGGGCAGGAGTGAGCAGTTCTTC.